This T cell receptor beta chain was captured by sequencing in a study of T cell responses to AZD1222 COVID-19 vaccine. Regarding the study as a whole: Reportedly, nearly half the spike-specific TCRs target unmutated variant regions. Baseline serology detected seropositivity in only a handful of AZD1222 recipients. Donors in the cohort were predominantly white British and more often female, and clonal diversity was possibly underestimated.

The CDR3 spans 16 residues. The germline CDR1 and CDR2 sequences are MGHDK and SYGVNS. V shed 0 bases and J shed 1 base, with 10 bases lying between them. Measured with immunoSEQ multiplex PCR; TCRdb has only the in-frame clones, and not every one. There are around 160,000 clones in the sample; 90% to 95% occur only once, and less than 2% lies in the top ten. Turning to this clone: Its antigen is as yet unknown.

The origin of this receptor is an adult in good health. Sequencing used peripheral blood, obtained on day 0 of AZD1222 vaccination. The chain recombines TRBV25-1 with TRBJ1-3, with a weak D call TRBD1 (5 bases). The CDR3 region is CASSEYGGGSGNTIYF. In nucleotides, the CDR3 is TGTGCCAGCAGTGAATATGGCGGGGGGTCTGGAAACACCATATATTTT.